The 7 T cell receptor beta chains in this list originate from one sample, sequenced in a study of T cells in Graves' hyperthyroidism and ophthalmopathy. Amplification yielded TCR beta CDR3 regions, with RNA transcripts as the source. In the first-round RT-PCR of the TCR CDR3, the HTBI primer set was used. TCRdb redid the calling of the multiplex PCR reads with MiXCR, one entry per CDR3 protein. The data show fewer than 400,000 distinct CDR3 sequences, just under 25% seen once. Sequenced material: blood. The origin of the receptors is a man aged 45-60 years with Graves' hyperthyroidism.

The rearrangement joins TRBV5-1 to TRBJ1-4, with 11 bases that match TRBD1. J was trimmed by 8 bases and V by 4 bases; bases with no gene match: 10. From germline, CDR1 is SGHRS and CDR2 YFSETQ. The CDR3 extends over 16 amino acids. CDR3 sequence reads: CASSQLPGQGDEKLFF. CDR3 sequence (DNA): TGCGCCAGCAGCCAGCTACCGGGACAGGGGGACGAAAAACTGTTTTTT.

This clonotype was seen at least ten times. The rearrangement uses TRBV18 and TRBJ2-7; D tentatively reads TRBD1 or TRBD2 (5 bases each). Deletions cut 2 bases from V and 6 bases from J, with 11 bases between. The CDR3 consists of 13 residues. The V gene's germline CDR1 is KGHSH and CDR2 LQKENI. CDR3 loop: CASSPRDEFEQYF. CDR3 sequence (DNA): TGTGCCAGCTCACCAAGGGACGAATTCGAGCAGTACTTC.

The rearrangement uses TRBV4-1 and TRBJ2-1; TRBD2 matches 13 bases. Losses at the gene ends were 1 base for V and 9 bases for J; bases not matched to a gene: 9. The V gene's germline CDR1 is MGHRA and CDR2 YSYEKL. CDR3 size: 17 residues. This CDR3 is CASSQGPGLAGKGEQFF. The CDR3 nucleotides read TGCGCCAGCAGCCAAGGGCCGGGACTAGCGGGAAAGGGTGAGCAGTTCTTC.

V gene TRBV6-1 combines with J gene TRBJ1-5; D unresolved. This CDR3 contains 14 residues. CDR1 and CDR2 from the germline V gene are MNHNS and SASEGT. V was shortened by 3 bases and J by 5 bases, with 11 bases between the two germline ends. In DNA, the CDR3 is TGTGCCAGCAGTGATTCTTGGTTGGATCAGCCCCAGCATTTT. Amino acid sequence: CASSDSWLDQPQHF.

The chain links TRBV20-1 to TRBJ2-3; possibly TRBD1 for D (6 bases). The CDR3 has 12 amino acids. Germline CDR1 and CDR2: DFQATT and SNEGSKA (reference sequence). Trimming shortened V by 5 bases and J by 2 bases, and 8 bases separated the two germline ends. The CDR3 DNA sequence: TGCAGTGCTGGACAGCTCACAGATACGCAGTATTTT. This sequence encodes CSAGQLTDTQYF.

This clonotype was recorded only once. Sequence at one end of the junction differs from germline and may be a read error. This CDR3 is CASSPHLDRPLNYGYIF. DNA of the CDR3: TGTGCCAGCAGTCCCCATTTGGACAGACCTTTAAACTATGGCTACATCTTC. The chain employs TRBV28 and TRBJ1-2; tentatively, D is TRBD1 (6 bases). This CDR3 has 17 residues. Germline values: CDR1 MDHEN, CDR2 SYDVKM.

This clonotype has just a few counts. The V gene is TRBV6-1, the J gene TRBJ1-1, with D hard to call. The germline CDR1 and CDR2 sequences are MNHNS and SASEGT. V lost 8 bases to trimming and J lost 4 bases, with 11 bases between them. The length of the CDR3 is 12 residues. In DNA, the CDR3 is TGTGCCAGCTGTCTCACGGGCACTGAAGCTTTCTTT. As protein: CASCLTGTEAFF.